Listed here are 5 T cell receptor beta chains from one sample, sequenced in a study of blood T cell repertoires in COVID-19. Using immunoSEQ multiplex PCR, the repertoire was profiled, and TCRdb retains in-frame clones only, with some absent. In the table there are about 83,000 clones, 70% to 90% of which are singletons. Sequenced material: peripheral blood. All receptors derive from a woman aged 80 or over in a cohort sampled during active or convalescent COVID-19.

DNA of the CDR3: TGTGCCAGCAGTTTAAACCCCAGGGGAGTGGGCGAAAAACTGTTTTTT. It is translated as CASSLNPRGVGEKLFF. The rearrangement uses TRBV28 and TRBJ1-4; D might be TRBD1 (6 bases). This CDR3 is 16 amino acids long. Per germline, CDR1 MDHEN and CDR2 SYDVKM. The ends were cut back, 2 bases at V and 8 bases at J, with 18 bases in the middle. Filled out from reference TRBV28 and TRBJ1-4, the complete variable domain reads DVKVTQSSRYLVKRTGEKVFLECVQDMDHENMFWYRQDPGLGLRLIYFSYDVKMKEKGDIPEGYSVSREKKERFSLILESASTNQTSMYLCASSLNPRGVGEKLFFGSGTQLSVL.

The chain has TRBV5-1 and TRBJ2-5, with 7 nucleotides matching TRBD1. This CDR3 comprises 17 residues. The germline CDR1 and CDR2 sequences are SGHRS and YFSETQ. With V trimmed by 5 bases and J by 2 bases, 15 bases remained unmatched. In DNA, the CDR3 is TGCGCCAGCAGAACGGGACAGCTTTACCCGTATCAAGAGACCCAGTACTTC. Residues: CASRTGQLYPYQETQYF.

V is TRBV2 and J is TRBJ1-2, with D tentatively TRBD1 (5 bases). The germline V gene encodes CDR1 SNHLY and CDR2 FYNNEI. This CDR3 has 13 residues. Trimming cost V 2 bases and J 8 bases, with 12 bases left between them. CDR3 residues: CASSERGYWGYTF. The CDR3 nucleotides read TGTGCCAGCAGTGAACGGGGGTATTGGGGCTACACCTTC.

The gene calls are TRBV19 and TRBJ1-4; 8 nucleotides agree with TRBD1. The CDR3 extends over 13 amino acids. Unmatched junction bases numbered 5, after V lost 6 bases and J lost 8 bases. CDR1 and CDR2 from the germline V gene are LNHDA and SQIVND (reference sequence). The CDR3 region is CASSQGAREKLFF. CDR3 coding DNA: TGTGCCAGTAGCCAGGGGGCGCGGGAAAAACTGTTTTTT.

The V gene is TRBV3-1 (or the pseudogene TRBV3-2), the J gene TRBJ2-3, with D possibly being TRBD2 (6 bases). Germline assignment: CDR1 LGHDT and CDR2 YNNKEL (reference sequence). The CDR3 loop spans 15 amino acids. V lost 8 bases, J lost 9 bases, and 24 bases lay in between. CDR3 in DNA: TGTGCCAGCTCCCCGACTAGTTCCAAAGGCTACACGCAGTATTTT. As protein: CASSPTSSKGYTQYF.